Given below is one T cell receptor beta chain in context. No cognate antigen has been identified for it. The sample holds no much larger clone one base away, and base qualities are not on file. Each collaborating institution followed its own protocols to collect whole blood in K2EDTA tubes. For TCRbeta analysis, collaborator samples were shipped as frozen whole blood, as isolated PBMCs, or as DNA extracted from either sample type. The data were obtained in a study of blood T cell repertoires in COVID-19 (dated by TCRdb to the early 2020s). For the study in its entirety: Samples from collaborators originated in the United States, Italy and Spain and spanned both the acute and convalescent phases of COVID-19. The prospective study material was composed of cDNA or gDNA derived from T cells, B-cell-depleted T cells, or PBMCs. Deeply sampled blood TCRbeta repertoires from subjects exposed to, actively infected with, or recovered from COVID-19 were included in the dataset. A freely available public database, intended as a resource for researchers studying the immune response to SARS-CoV-2, is where the repertoires were released. The samples were drawn from the first 160 participants of the ongoing ImmuneRACE study and from roughly 1,300 subjects provided by 6 global collaborators. Nearly every sample came with metadata listing a de-identified subject ID, COVID-19 status, age in years and sex. Where available, HLA class I and class II types were taken from metadata supplied by the sample provider and were not determined by assay-based typing. Overall study results and their limits: The quantity of clinical and demographic metadata differed by source and by participant and was supplied without curation.

Reading the germline V gene gives CDR1 SGDLS and CDR2 YYNGEE. V drops 0 bases and J drops 3 bases, leaving 13 bases in between. Its CDR3 holds 15 amino acids, cysteine through phenylalanine. The read is trimmed to its CDR3 DNA, 45 bases read in frame from base 1. The immunoSEQ Assay, a bias-controlled multiplex PCR, was used to amplify TCRbeta CDR3 regions from genomic DNA. The paper's processing steps were these. The number of nucleated cells in each sample was estimated from the amplification of reference gene primers within the assay. Sequence reads were collapsed and filtered to measure the absolute abundance of every unique TCRbeta CDR3 rearrangement. For each sample, productive Simpson clonality was calculated as the square root of Simpson's diversity index across productive rearrangements. TCRdb's version of the immuneACCESS table is confined to in-frame rearrangements and falls short of the full clone set. An unresolved V gene accounts for under half of the shortfall where checked; the remainder is of unknown origin. V, J and clone size were drawn from that table, and D and trimming were deduced from the DNA. This sample lists 75,000 or so clones; roughly 80% were detected once. The top ten hold 30% to 45% of the sample.

Material: peripheral blood. In this chain, TRBV9 is recombined with TRBJ2-7; a tentative D call is TRBD2 (5 bases match). This TCR was sampled from a woman aged 70-85 years with acute or convalescent COVID-19. The CDR3 in this case is CASSVAIASVYEQYF. At the DNA level, the sequence is TGTGCCAGCAGCGTAGCCATAGCGTCGGTCTACGAGCAGTACTTC. When the CDR3 is completed using the reference TRBV9 and TRBJ2-7 genes on either side, the full variable domain is DSGVTQTPKHLITATGQRVTLRCSPRSGDLSVYWYQQSLDQGLQFLIQYYNGEERAKGNILERFSAQQFPDLHSELNLSSLELGDSALYFCASSVAIASVYEQYFGPGTRLTVT.